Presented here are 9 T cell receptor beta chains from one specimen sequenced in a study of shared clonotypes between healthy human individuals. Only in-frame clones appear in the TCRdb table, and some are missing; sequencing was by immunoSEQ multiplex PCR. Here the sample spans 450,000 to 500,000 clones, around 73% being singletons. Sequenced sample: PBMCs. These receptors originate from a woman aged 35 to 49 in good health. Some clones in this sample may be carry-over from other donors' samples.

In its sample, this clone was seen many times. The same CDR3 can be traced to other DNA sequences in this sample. The CDR3 reads CAWSVGRAGDTEAFF. CDR3 sequence (DNA): TGTGCCTGGAGTGTAGGTAGAGCCGGGGACACTGAAGCTTTCTTT. The chain uses TRBV30 and TRBJ1-1; D is uncertain. Germline assignment: CDR1 GTSNPN and CDR2 SVGIG (reference sequence). Trimming removed 0 bases at V and 3 bases at J, with 14 bases between. This CDR3 is built from 15 residues.

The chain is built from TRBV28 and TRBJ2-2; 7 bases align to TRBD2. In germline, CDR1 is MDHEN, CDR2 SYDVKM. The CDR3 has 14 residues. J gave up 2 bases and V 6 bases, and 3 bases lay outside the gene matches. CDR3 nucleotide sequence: TGTGCCAGCAGGACTAGCAGCAACACCGGGGAGCTGTTTTTT. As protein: CASRTSSNTGELFF.

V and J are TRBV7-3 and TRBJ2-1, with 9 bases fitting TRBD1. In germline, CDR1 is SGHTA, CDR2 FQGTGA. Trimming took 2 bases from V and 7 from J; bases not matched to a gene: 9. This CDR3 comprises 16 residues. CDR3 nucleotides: TGTGCCAGCAGCTTAGCCAACGCCGGGACAGGGAATGAGCAGTTCTTC. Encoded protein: CASSLANAGTGNEQFF.

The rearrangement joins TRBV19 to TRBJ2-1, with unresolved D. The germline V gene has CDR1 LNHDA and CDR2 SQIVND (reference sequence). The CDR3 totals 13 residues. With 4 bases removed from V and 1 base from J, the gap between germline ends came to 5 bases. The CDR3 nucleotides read TGTGCCAGTAGTAAGGTTTCCTACAATGAGCAGTTCTTC. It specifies CASSKVSYNEQFF. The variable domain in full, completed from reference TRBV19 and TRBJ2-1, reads DGGITQSPKYLFRKEGQNVTLSCEQNLNHDAMYWYRQDPGQGLRLIYYSQIVNDFQKGDIAEGYSVSREKKESFPLTVTSAQKNPTAFYLCASSKVSYNEQFFGPGTRLTVL.

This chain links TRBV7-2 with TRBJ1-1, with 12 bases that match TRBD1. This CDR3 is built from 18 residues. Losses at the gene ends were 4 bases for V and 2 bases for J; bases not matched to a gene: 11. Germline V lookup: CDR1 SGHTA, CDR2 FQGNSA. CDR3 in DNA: TGTGCCAGCAGCTCGAACCCCGGGACAGGGGGCATCAACACTGAAGCTTTCTTT. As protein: CASSSNPGTGGINTEAFF.

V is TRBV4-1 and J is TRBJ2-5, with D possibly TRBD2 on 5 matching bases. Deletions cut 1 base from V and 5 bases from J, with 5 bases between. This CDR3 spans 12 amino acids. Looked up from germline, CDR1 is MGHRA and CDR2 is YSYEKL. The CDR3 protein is CASSQGGETQYF. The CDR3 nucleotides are TGCGCCAGCAGCCAAGGCGGGGAGACCCAGTACTTC.

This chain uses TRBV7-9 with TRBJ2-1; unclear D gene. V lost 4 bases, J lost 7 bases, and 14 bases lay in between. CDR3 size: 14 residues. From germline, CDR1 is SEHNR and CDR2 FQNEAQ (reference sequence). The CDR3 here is CASSSRTGENEQFF. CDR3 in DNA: TGTGCCAGCAGCTCGAGGACCGGTGAGAATGAGCAGTTCTTC.

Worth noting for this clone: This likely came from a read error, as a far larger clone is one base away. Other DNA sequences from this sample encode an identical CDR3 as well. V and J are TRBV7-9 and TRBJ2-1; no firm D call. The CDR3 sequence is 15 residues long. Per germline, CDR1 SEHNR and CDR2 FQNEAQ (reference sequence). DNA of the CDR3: TGTGCCAGCAGCTTAGTTCCAGAGGCCTACAATAAGCAGTTCTTC. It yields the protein CASSLVPEAYNKQFF.

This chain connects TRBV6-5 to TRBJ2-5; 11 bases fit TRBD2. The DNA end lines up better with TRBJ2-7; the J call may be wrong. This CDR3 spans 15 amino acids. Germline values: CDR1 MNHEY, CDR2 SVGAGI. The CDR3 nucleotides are TGTGCCAGCAGCCGACAGCTAGCGGGAGGTTCCGAGCAGTACTTC. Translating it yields CASSRQLAGGSEQYF.